A selection of T cell receptor beta chains follows, all from one sample in a study of blood T cell repertoires in COVID-19. Clones were sequenced by immunoSEQ multiplex PCR, and TCRdb holds only the in-frame ones, with some missing. The profile shows 99,000 or so clones, around 76% of them singletons. The sequenced material came from peripheral blood. The receptor source for this set is a woman between 70 and 85 years old with acute or convalescent COVID-19. CDR3s include the opening cysteine and the closing phenylalanine or tryptophan. Fields, in order: V gene, CDR3 protein.

V gene: TRBV30; CDR3 protein: CAWSVSRGSQPQHF
V gene: TRBV6-5; CDR3 protein: CASGQGRSPNYGYTF
V gene: TRBV30; CDR3 protein: CAWSLGQGTDTQYF
V gene: TRBV25-1; CDR3 protein: CASRETTLTGSEAFF
V gene: TRBV15; CDR3 protein: CATSRAYSYNEQFF
V gene: TRBV19; CDR3 protein: CASSRRRAPVNTEAFF
V gene: TRBV13; CDR3 protein: CASRTGTSNRFAALTYEQYF
V gene: TRBV10-1; CDR3 protein: CASSPFRQPQHF
V gene: TRBV30; CDR3 protein: CAWSRDYQSTDTQYF
V gene: TRBV18; CDR3 protein: CASSPPGQVLTYTF
V gene: TRBV4-3; CDR3 protein: CASRPGTGVSGYTF
V gene: TRBV27; CDR3 protein: CASSMGQSNQPQHF
V gene: TRBV10-1; CDR3 protein: CAGLIDWFNTGELFF
V gene: TRBV5-4; CDR3 protein: CASSYGTGTSDTQYF
V gene: TRBV3-1/TRBV3-2; CDR3 protein: CASSLKRGRWNEQFF
V gene: TRBV5-4; CDR3 protein: CASSLLRGADPYGYTF
V gene: TRBV30; CDR3 protein: CAWSVYSIVTSNTQYF
V gene: TRBV3-1/TRBV3-2; CDR3 protein: CASSQGQGGGGYTF
V gene: TRBV4-1; CDR3 protein: CASSQEGAGAKGDTQYF
V gene: TRBV6-6; CDR3 protein: CASIPPGEGNTEAFF
V gene: TRBV7-8; CDR3 protein: CASSLAGLGGWAGELFF
V gene: TRBV3-1/TRBV3-2; CDR3 protein: CASSGGTGFLEQYF
V gene: TRBV6-5; CDR3 protein: CASRQTDSLEAFF
V gene: TRBV3-1/TRBV3-2; CDR3 protein: CASSLFWPPDTQYF
V gene: TRBV7-6; CDR3 protein: CASSSGTGDNYGYTF
V gene: TRBV10-1; CDR3 protein: CASKFERSGTVLAGELFF
V gene: TRBV5-1; CDR3 protein: CASSLDGQIDQPQHF
V gene: TRBV3-1/TRBV3-2; CDR3 protein: CASSQGGVLGTEAFF
V gene: TRBV7-2; CDR3 protein: CASSLSTYEQYF
V gene: TRBV5-1; CDR3 protein: CASSTGTGGFYEQYF
V gene: TRBV5-1; CDR3 protein: CASSPDRGESPLHF
V gene: TRBV6-5; CDR3 protein: CASSSGGATNYGYTF
V gene: TRBV5-6; CDR3 protein: CASSPDSGQGNEQFF
V gene: TRBV9; CDR3 protein: CASSVDRGGTGNTIYF
V gene: TRBV5-4; CDR3 protein: CASSLGSNEKLFF
V gene: TRBV2; CDR3 protein: CASRQGGGSATQYF
V gene: TRBV3-1/TRBV3-2; CDR3 protein: CASSRTGLEAFF
V gene: TRBV18; CDR3 protein: CASSQDRGSSPLHF
V gene: TRBV18; CDR3 protein: CASSPPDSLQETQYF
V gene: TRBV14; CDR3 protein: CASSPGFSNEQFF
V gene: TRBV5-1; CDR3 protein: CASSLGVTSGGSYNEQFF
V gene: TRBV6-5; CDR3 protein: CASQWEDTSGEKLFF
V gene: TRBV5-4; CDR3 protein: CASSLSGSTDTQYF
V gene: TRBV2; CDR3 protein: CASSQQGNTEAFF
V gene: TRBV9; CDR3 protein: CASSGGGAGGYTF
V gene: TRBV5-4; CDR3 protein: CASSLVRTEQFF
V gene: TRBV7-7; CDR3 protein: CASSPGGGSEAFF
V gene: TRBV29-1; CDR3 protein: CSATLSGGVQPQHF